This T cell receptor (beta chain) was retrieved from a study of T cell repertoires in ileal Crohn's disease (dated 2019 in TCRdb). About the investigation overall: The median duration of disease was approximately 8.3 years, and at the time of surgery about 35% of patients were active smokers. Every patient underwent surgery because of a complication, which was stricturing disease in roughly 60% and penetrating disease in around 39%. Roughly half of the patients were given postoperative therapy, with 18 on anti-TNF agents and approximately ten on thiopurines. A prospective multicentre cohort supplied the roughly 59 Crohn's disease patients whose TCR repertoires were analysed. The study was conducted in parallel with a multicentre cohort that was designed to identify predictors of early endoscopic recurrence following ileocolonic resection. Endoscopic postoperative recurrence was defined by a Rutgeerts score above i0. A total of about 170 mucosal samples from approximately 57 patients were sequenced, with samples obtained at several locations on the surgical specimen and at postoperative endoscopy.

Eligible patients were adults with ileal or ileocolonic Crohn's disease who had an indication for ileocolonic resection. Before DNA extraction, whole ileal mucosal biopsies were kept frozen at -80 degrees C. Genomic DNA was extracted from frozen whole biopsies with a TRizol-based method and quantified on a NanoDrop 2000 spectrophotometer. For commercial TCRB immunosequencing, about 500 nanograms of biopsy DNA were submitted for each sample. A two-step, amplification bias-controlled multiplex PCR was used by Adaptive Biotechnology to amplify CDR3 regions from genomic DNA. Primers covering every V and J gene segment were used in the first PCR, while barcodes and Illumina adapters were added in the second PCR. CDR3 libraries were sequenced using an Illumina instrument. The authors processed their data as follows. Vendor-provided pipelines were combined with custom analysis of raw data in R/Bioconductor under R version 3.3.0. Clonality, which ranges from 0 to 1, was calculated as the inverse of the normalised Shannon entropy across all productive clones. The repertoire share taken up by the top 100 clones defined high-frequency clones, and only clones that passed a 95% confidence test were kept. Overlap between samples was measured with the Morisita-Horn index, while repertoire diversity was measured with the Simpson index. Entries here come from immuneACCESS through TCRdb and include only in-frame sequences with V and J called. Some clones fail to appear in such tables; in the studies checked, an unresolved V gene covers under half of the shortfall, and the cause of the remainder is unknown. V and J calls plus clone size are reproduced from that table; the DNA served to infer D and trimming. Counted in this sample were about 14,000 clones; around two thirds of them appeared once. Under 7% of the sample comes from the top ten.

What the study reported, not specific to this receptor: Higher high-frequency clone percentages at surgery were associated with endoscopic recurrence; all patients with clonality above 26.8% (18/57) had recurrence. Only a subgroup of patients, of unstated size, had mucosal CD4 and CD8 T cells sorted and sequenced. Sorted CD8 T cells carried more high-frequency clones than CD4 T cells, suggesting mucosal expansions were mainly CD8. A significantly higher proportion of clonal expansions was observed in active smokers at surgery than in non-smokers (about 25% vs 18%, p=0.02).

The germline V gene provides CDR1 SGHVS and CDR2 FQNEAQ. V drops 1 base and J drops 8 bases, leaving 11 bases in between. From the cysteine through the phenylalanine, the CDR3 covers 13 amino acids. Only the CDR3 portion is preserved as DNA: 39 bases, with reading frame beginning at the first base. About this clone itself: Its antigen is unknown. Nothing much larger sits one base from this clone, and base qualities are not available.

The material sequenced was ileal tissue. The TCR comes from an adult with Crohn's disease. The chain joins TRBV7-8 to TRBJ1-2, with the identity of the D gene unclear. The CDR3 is CASSLGESRGYTF. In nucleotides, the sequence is TGTGCCAGCAGCTTAGGGGAATCTCGGGGCTACACCTTC.